This entry lists 4 T cell receptor beta chains sequenced from one sample in a study of Ad26.COV2.S vaccination and SARS-CoV-2 variants. Treatment: roughly 20 received Ad26.COV2.S at low or high dose, single or two shots; a few received placebo; per-sample allocation not given. Samples analyzed were those drawn on day 63 after the first vaccine or placebo injection. Profiled with immunoSEQ multiplex PCR; TCRdb holds only in-frame clones, not every one. The sample comprises about 350,000 clones, 75% to 90% of which are singletons, and just under 5% rests with the top ten. Here the sequenced sample was peripheral blood, taken in a trial of Ad26.COV2.S vaccine versus placebo. These receptors were collected from a person aged 18 to 65 who received the Ad26.COV2.S COVID-19 vaccine or a placebo.

The chain couples TRBV29-1 to TRBJ1-2; D might be TRBD1 (6 bases). V gave up 7 bases and J gave up 0 bases, with 15 bases separating them. CDR1 is SQVTM and CDR2 is ANQGSEA in the germline V gene. CDR3 length equals 14 residues. CDR3 sequence: CSGGPREANYGYTF. The CDR3 DNA is TGCAGCGGGGGGCCCCGAGAGGCTAACTATGGCTACACCTTC.

This chain joins TRBV5-6 and TRBJ2-3, with TRBD2 matching 12 bases. Germline CDR1 reads SGHDT; CDR2 reads YYEEEE. The CDR3 has 16 amino acids. V was pared by 4 bases and J by 6 bases, with 9 bases of the junction left unmatched. The CDR3 coding sequence is TGTGCCAGCAGCCTCCTAGCGGGAGGGGGCCCCGATACGCAGTATTTT. Amino acids: CASSLLAGGGPDTQYF.

The rearrangement joins TRBV7-2 to TRBJ1-3; 9 nucleotides align to TRBD1. The CDR3 runs to 16 residues. V trimming: 1 base; J trimming: 2 bases; junction bases outside the gene matches: 3. From germline, CDR1 is SGHTA and CDR2 FQGNSA. This CDR3 reads CASSLDRTGAGNTIYF. The CDR3 nucleotides are TGTGCCAGCAGCTTAGATAGGACAGGGGCTGGAAACACCATATATTTT.

V is TRBV5-1 and J is TRBJ2-2; a possible D gene is TRBD2 (6 bases). From germline, CDR1 is SGHRS and CDR2 YFSETQ. The CDR3 runs 15 residues. Between the trimmed V and J ends, which lost 2 bases and 6 bases, there was a span of 14 bases. The CDR3 nucleotides read TGCGCCAGCAGCTTCCTAGCGTCTTTCGCCGGGGAGCTGTTTTTT. Its translation: CASSFLASFAGELFF. Based on the CDR3 plus reference TRBV5-1 and TRBJ2-2, the full variable domain is KAGVTQTPRYLIKTRGQQVTLSCSPISGHRSVSWYQQTPGQGLQFLFEYFSETQRNKGNFPGRFSGRQFSNSRSEMNVSTLELGDSALYLCASSFLASFAGELFFGEGSRLTVL.